The rows below give T cell receptor beta chains drawn from one sample of a study of T-cell memory formation after mild COVID-19. TCRdb reprocessed the 5' RACE reads with MiXCR, giving one entry per CDR3 protein. The data hold approximately 260,000 distinct CDR3 sequences, with 16% observed a single time. Sequencing was performed on PBMCs or a T cell subset sorted from them (not recorded which). These receptors were taken from a man aged 18 to 30 who had mild COVID-19 (a few samples of this study predate the infection). Cell type and time point are not known. Each CDR3 is given with its conserved first and last residue. The D gene is left open where the match is weak. Clone size is stated in some rows and not others, as once, few, many or a class when expanded.

v_gene: TRBV5-1; j_gene: TRBJ2-1; len: 13; d_gene: .; abundance: few; CDR3aa: CASSDGGQDEQFF; CDR3nt: TGCGCCAGCAGCGACGGGGGGCAGGATGAGCAGTTCTTC
v_gene: TRBV20-1; j_gene: TRBJ2-3; len: 15; d_gene: TRBD2; abundance: .; CDR3aa: CSASPSGGPGDTQYF; CDR3nt: TGCAGTGCTAGTCCTAGCGGGGGGCCGGGAGATACGCAGTATTTT
v_gene: TRBV10-2; j_gene: TRBJ1-5; len: 13; d_gene: .; abundance: few; CDR3aa: CASSEGGGGPQHF; CDR3nt: TGCGCCAGCAGTGAGGGGGGAGGTGGGCCCCAGCATTTT
v_gene: TRBV29-1; j_gene: TRBJ1-5; len: 13; d_gene: .; abundance: few; CDR3aa: CSVADRFNQPQHF; CDR3nt: TGCAGCGTTGCCGACAGGTTTAATCAGCCCCAGCATTTT
v_gene: TRBV6-6; j_gene: TRBJ2-3; len: 13; d_gene: TRBD1; abundance: few; CDR3aa: CASSSGGQDTQYF; CDR3nt: TGTGCCAGCAGTTCAGGGGGCCAAGATACGCAGTATTTT
v_gene: TRBV7-2; j_gene: TRBJ2-5; len: 14; d_gene: .; abundance: many; CDR3aa: CASHLGNPKETQYF; CDR3nt: TGTGCCAGTCACCTAGGCAACCCAAAAGAGACCCAGTACTTC
v_gene: TRBV6-1; j_gene: TRBJ1-1; len: 13; d_gene: .; abundance: few; CDR3aa: CASRTGTYTEAFF; CDR3nt: TGTGCCAGCAGGACTGGGACATACACTGAAGCTTTCTTT
v_gene: TRBV7-9; j_gene: TRBJ2-7; len: 14; d_gene: TRBD1; abundance: few; CDR3aa: CASRSGQGYHEQYF; CDR3nt: TGTGCCAGCAGGTCGGGACAGGGCTACCACGAGCAGTACTTC
v_gene: TRBV6-5; j_gene: TRBJ1-5; len: 15; d_gene: .; abundance: .; CDR3aa: CASSPTPGTNQPQHF; CDR3nt: TGTGCCAGCAGCCCAACCCCCGGGACCAATCAGCCCCAGCATTTT
v_gene: TRBV29-1; j_gene: TRBJ2-3; len: 16; d_gene: TRBD2; abundance: few; CDR3aa: CSVVGTSGRDTDTQYF; CDR3nt: TGCAGCGTTGTCGGGACTAGCGGGCGTGACACAGATACGCAGTATTTT
v_gene: TRBV10-2; j_gene: TRBJ1-1; len: 12; d_gene: .; abundance: many; CDR3aa: CASRTENTEAFF; CDR3nt: TGCGCCAGCAGGACAGAGAACACTGAAGCTTTCTTT